Listed below are T cell receptor beta chains from one sample, sequenced in a study of beta chain features in type 1 diabetes. This table comes from immunoSEQ multiplex PCR, and its TCRdb copy is limited to in-frame clones, with some not included. The table lists tens of thousands of clones, about 48% of them singletons, with about 0.7% in the top ten. The sample comprised central memory CD4+ T cells from blood. The receptor set was obtained from a man aged 30-40 years with type 1 diabetes. Both conserved end residues are part of each CDR3. The order of the fields is clone size, V gene, D gene, J gene, CDR3 length, CDR3 protein, CDR3 DNA. D genes are given only for firm matches. Clone size is stated in some rows and not others, as once, few, many or a class when expanded.

clone_size: .; v_call: TRBV19; d_call: TRBD1; j_call: TRBJ1-1; cdr3_length: 16; cdr3_aa: CASSPGTGDLNTEAFF; cdr3_nt: TGTGCCAGTAGTCCAGGGACAGGGGACTTGAACACTGAAGCTTTCTTT
clone_size: .; v_call: TRBV19; d_call: TRBD2; j_call: TRBJ2-2; cdr3_length: 18; cdr3_aa: CASSIGLAGGLNTGELFF; cdr3_nt: TGTGCCAGTAGTATAGGGCTAGCGGGCGGGCTTAACACCGGGGAGCTGTTTTTT
clone_size: .; v_call: TRBV2; d_call: TRBD2; j_call: TRBJ2-1; cdr3_length: 14; cdr3_aa: CASWGGDLGYEQFF; cdr3_nt: TGTGCCAGCTGGGGAGGGGACCTAGGGTATGAGCAGTTCTTC
clone_size: .; v_call: TRBV11-3; d_call: TRBD2; j_call: TRBJ2-1; cdr3_length: 15; cdr3_aa: CASRRLAANYNEQFF; cdr3_nt: TGTGCCAGCAGACGACTAGCTGCAAACTACAATGAGCAGTTCTTC
clone_size: .; v_call: TRBV10-3; d_call: TRBD2; j_call: TRBJ2-7; cdr3_length: 14; cdr3_aa: CAISAERGGGEQYF; cdr3_nt: TGTGCCATCAGTGCCGAGCGGGGGGGCGGTGAGCAGTACTTC
clone_size: .; v_call: TRBV5-1; d_call: .; j_call: TRBJ2-5; cdr3_length: 15; cdr3_aa: CASSLQGGREETQYF; cdr3_nt: TGCGCCAGCAGCCTGCAAGGGGGAAGGGAAGAGACCCAGTACTTC
clone_size: .; v_call: TRBV7-9; d_call: .; j_call: TRBJ2-5; cdr3_length: 14; cdr3_aa: CASSLVSGSETQYF; cdr3_nt: TGTGCCAGCAGCTTAGTCTCAGGGTCAGAGACCCAGTACTTC
clone_size: .; v_call: TRBV6-1; d_call: .; j_call: TRBJ1-5; cdr3_length: 14; cdr3_aa: CASSEGGGAQPQHF; cdr3_nt: TGTGCCAGCAGTGAAGGCGGAGGAGCTCAGCCCCAGCATTTT
clone_size: few; v_call: TRBV6-1; d_call: .; j_call: TRBJ1-5; cdr3_length: 13; cdr3_aa: CASLQQKNQPQHF; cdr3_nt: TGTGCCAGCCTTCAACAGAAAAATCAGCCCCAGCATTTT
clone_size: .; v_call: TRBV6-1; d_call: .; j_call: TRBJ2-4; cdr3_length: 14; cdr3_aa: CASLGALAKNIQYF; cdr3_nt: TGTGCCAGCTTGGGGGCCCTAGCCAAAAACATTCAGTACTTC
clone_size: .; v_call: TRBV27; d_call: TRBD1; j_call: TRBJ2-7; cdr3_length: 15; cdr3_aa: CASRPLDRGAYEQYF; cdr3_nt: TGTGCCAGCAGACCATTGGACAGGGGAGCCTACGAGCAGTACTTC
clone_size: few; v_call: TRBV5-1; d_call: .; j_call: TRBJ2-1; cdr3_length: 13; cdr3_aa: CASSPRDYNEQFF; cdr3_nt: TGCGCCAGCAGTCCACGGGACTACAATGAGCAGTTCTTC
clone_size: .; v_call: TRBV19; d_call: TRBD1; j_call: TRBJ1-2; cdr3_length: 14; cdr3_aa: CASSTRQGNYGYTF; cdr3_nt: TGTGCCAGTAGTACCCGACAGGGTAACTATGGCTACACCTTC
clone_size: .; v_call: TRBV5-1; d_call: TRBD1; j_call: TRBJ1-1; cdr3_length: 17; cdr3_aa: CASSPDRGPGRGAEAFF; cdr3_nt: TGCGCCAGCAGTCCAGACAGGGGACCCGGAAGGGGGGCTGAAGCTTTCTTT
clone_size: .; v_call: TRBV6-5; d_call: TRBD1; j_call: TRBJ1-6; cdr3_length: 14; cdr3_aa: CASSWDRGSSPLHF; cdr3_nt: TGTGCCAGCAGTTGGGACAGGGGATCGTCACCCCTCCACTTT
clone_size: few; v_call: TRBV29-1; d_call: TRBD1; j_call: TRBJ1-1; cdr3_length: 12; cdr3_aa: CSAGQANTEAFF; cdr3_nt: TGCAGCGCCGGACAGGCGAACACTGAAGCTTTCTTT
clone_size: .; v_call: TRBV18; d_call: .; j_call: TRBJ2-3; cdr3_length: 16; cdr3_aa: CASSPTLAGRTDTQYF; cdr3_nt: TGTGCCAGCTCACCTACCCTGGCAGGCAGGACAGATACGCAGTATTTT
clone_size: few; v_call: TRBV6-1; d_call: .; j_call: TRBJ2-7; cdr3_length: 14; cdr3_aa: CASAAVNRAYEQYF; cdr3_nt: TGTGCCAGCGCCGCGGTAAACAGGGCCTACGAGCAGTACTTC
clone_size: .; v_call: TRBV5-6; d_call: TRBD1; j_call: TRBJ1-6; cdr3_length: 15; cdr3_aa: CASRKTGGLDSPLHF; cdr3_nt: TGTGCCAGCAGAAAGACAGGGGGTCTTGATTCACCCCTCCACTTT
clone_size: .; v_call: TRBV5-1; d_call: .; j_call: TRBJ1-2; cdr3_length: 12; cdr3_aa: CASSLDARDYTF; cdr3_nt: TGCGCCAGCAGCTTAGACGCCCGGGACTACACCTTC
clone_size: .; v_call: TRBV7-2; d_call: TRBD1; j_call: TRBJ2-2; cdr3_length: 14; cdr3_aa: CASSLETGSGELFF; cdr3_nt: TGTGCCAGCAGCTTAGAGACAGGGTCCGGGGAGCTGTTTTTT
clone_size: .; v_call: TRBV7-2; d_call: TRBD1; j_call: TRBJ2-1; cdr3_length: 19; cdr3_aa: CASSGPGQGALGGYNEQFF; cdr3_nt: TGTGCCAGCAGCGGGCCGGGACAGGGTGCGCTCGGGGGCTACAATGAGCAGTTCTTC
clone_size: .; v_call: TRBV18; d_call: TRBD1; j_call: TRBJ2-1; cdr3_length: 15; cdr3_aa: CASSEQGAPTYEQFF; cdr3_nt: TGTGCCAGCTCGGAACAGGGGGCCCCCACTTATGAGCAGTTCTTC
clone_size: .; v_call: TRBV30; d_call: .; j_call: TRBJ1-5; cdr3_length: 14; cdr3_aa: CAWTTGKGNQPQHF; cdr3_nt: TGTGCCTGGACTACAGGGAAGGGCAATCAGCCCCAGCATTTT
clone_size: .; v_call: TRBV10-3; d_call: TRBD2; j_call: TRBJ2-1; cdr3_length: 16; cdr3_aa: CAISEGEWAGANEQFF; cdr3_nt: TGTGCCATCAGTGAGGGAGAGTGGGCGGGAGCCAATGAGCAGTTCTTC
clone_size: .; v_call: TRBV5-4; d_call: .; j_call: TRBJ2-5; cdr3_length: 18; cdr3_aa: CASSPTGGGANPAGTQYF; cdr3_nt: TGTGCCAGCAGCCCCACCGGAGGCGGGGCGAACCCCGCAGGGACCCAGTACTTC
clone_size: .; v_call: TRBV5-1; d_call: TRBD1; j_call: TRBJ2-7; cdr3_length: 16; cdr3_aa: CASSLALGQGGGEQYF; cdr3_nt: TGCGCCAGCAGCTTGGCCCTCGGACAGGGGGGTGGCGAGCAGTACTTC
clone_size: .; v_call: TRBV9; d_call: .; j_call: TRBJ2-5; cdr3_length: 14; cdr3_aa: CASSGGHYQETQYF; cdr3_nt: TGTGCCAGCAGCGGGGGACACTACCAAGAGACCCAGTACTTC
clone_size: .; v_call: TRBV10-3; d_call: TRBD1; j_call: TRBJ1-1; cdr3_length: 13; cdr3_aa: CATTGTGSAEAFF; cdr3_nt: TGTGCCACAACCGGGACAGGCTCGGCTGAAGCTTTCTTT
clone_size: few; v_call: TRBV27; d_call: .; j_call: TRBJ2-3; cdr3_length: 13; cdr3_aa: CASSFTYTDTQYF; cdr3_nt: TGTGCCAGCAGTTTCACCTACACAGATACGCAGTATTTT
clone_size: .; v_call: TRBV5-1; d_call: .; j_call: TRBJ2-5; cdr3_length: 15; cdr3_aa: CASSLVGAGQETQYF; cdr3_nt: TGCGCCAGCAGCCTAGTGGGAGCGGGCCAAGAGACCCAGTACTTC
clone_size: .; v_call: TRBV5-6; d_call: .; j_call: TRBJ2-5; cdr3_length: 15; cdr3_aa: CASSLAGGYQETQYF; cdr3_nt: TGTGCCAGCAGCTTGGCCGGGGGATACCAAGAGACCCAGTACTTC
clone_size: .; v_call: TRBV11-2; d_call: TRBD2; j_call: TRBJ2-1; cdr3_length: 15; cdr3_aa: CASSPTSGGASEQFF; cdr3_nt: TGTGCCAGCAGCCCGACTAGCGGGGGGGCCAGTGAGCAGTTCTTC
clone_size: few; v_call: TRBV2; d_call: .; j_call: TRBJ2-6; cdr3_length: 15; cdr3_aa: CASSTQGSGANVLTF; cdr3_nt: TGTGCCAGCAGTACACAGGGATCTGGGGCCAACGTCCTGACTTTC
clone_size: .; v_call: TRBV19; d_call: .; j_call: TRBJ1-4; cdr3_length: 14; cdr3_aa: CASSNVATNEKLFF; cdr3_nt: TGTGCCAGTAGCAATGTTGCAACTAATGAAAAACTGTTTTTT
clone_size: once; v_call: TRBV5-1; d_call: .; j_call: TRBJ2-6; cdr3_length: 16; cdr3_aa: CASSLGDRPGANVLTF; cdr3_nt: TGCGCCAGCAGCCTTGGCGACAGACCTGGGGCCAACGTCCTGACTTTC
clone_size: .; v_call: TRBV7-9; d_call: TRBD1; j_call: TRBJ2-3; cdr3_length: 16; cdr3_aa: CASSLLLDRGLDTQYF; cdr3_nt: TGTGCCAGCAGCTTGCTTCTGGACAGGGGGCTGGATACGCAGTATTTT
clone_size: .; v_call: TRBV5-6; d_call: TRBD2; j_call: TRBJ2-2; cdr3_length: 15; cdr3_aa: CASSLGPGGTGELFF; cdr3_nt: TGTGCCAGCAGCTTGGGGCCGGGGGGCACCGGGGAGCTGTTTTTT
clone_size: once; v_call: TRBV7-9; d_call: .; j_call: TRBJ2-3; cdr3_length: 13; cdr3_aa: CASSPRGPDTQYF; cdr3_nt: TGTGCCAGCAGCCCAAGGGGTCCCGATACGCAGTATTTT
clone_size: few; v_call: TRBV5-1; d_call: .; j_call: TRBJ1-2; cdr3_length: 15; cdr3_aa: CASSSGLGQIYGYTF; cdr3_nt: TGCGCCAGCAGCTCCGGGCTGGGGCAGATCTATGGCTACACCTTC
clone_size: .; v_call: TRBV5-1; d_call: TRBD1; j_call: TRBJ2-2; cdr3_length: 16; cdr3_aa: CASSLGQGPQVGELFF; cdr3_nt: TGCGCCAGCAGCTTGGGACAGGGACCGCAGGTCGGGGAGCTGTTTTTT
clone_size: once; v_call: TRBV18; d_call: .; j_call: TRBJ2-3; cdr3_length: 15; cdr3_aa: CASSDPQGRIREEYF; cdr3_nt: TGTGCCAGCTCGGACCCGCAGGGGCGTATAAGAGAGGAGTATTTT